The subject of this entry is one T cell receptor beta chain. What it binds is unknown. This specimen comes from a study of PD-1 blockade in classical Hodgkin lymphoma. Overall study results and limits: Baseline diversity was lower in partial responders and progressors than complete responders. TCR diversity in CD4+, not CD8+, cells rose significantly by C4D1.

Time point described: cycle 4 day 1 (C4D1), after 6 weeks of nivolumab. Every single patient, without exception, relapsed after autologous stem cell transplantation, and brentuximab vedotin exposure varied. This CDR3 region has 13 residues. V lost 6 bases and J 6 bases, leaving 12 bases between the germline ends. Germline values: CDR1 LNHNV, CDR2 YYDKDF (reference sequence). Only in-frame clones appear in the TCRdb table, and some are missing; sequencing was by immunoSEQ multiplex PCR. This table holds about 24,000 clones, around four fifths found once. The TCR comes from a human donor with classical Hodgkin lymphoma. Sequenced material: peripheral blood mononuclear cells (PBMCs), taken before the fourth cycle of nivolumab. The J gene is TRBJ1-5, the V gene TRBV15, with a weak D call TRBD1 (5 bases). The CDR3 DNA reads TGTGCCACCAGGAAGGACACAGGTCAGCCCCAGCATTTT. Protein: CATRKDTGQPQHF. Filled out from reference TRBV15 and TRBJ1-5, the complete variable domain reads DAMVIQNPRYQVTQFGKPVTLSCSQTLNHNVMYWYQQKSSQAPKLLFHYYDKDFNNEADTPDNFQSRRPNTSFCFLDIRSPGLGDTAMYLCATRKDTGQPQHFGDGTRLSIL.